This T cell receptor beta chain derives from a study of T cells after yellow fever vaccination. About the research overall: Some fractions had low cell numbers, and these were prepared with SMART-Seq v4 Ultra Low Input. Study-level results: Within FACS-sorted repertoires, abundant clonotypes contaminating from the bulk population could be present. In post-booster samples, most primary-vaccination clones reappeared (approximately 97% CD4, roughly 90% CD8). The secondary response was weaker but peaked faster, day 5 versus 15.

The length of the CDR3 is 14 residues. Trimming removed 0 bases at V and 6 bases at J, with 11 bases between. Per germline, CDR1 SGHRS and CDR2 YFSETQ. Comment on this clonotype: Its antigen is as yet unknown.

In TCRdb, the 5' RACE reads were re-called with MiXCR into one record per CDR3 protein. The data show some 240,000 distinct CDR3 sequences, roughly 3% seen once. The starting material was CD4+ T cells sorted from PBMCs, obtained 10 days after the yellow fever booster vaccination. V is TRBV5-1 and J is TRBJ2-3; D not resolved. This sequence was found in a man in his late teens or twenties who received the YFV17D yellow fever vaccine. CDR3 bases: TGCGCCAGCAGCTTGGGTCGTCTTGGGGATACGCAGTATTTT. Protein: CASSLGRLGDTQYF. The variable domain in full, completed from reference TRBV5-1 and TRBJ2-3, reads KAGVTQTPRYLIKTRGQQVTLSCSPISGHRSVSWYQQTPGQGLQFLFEYFSETQRNKGNFPGRFSGRQFSNSRSEMNVSTLELGDSALYLCASSLGRLGDTQYFGPGTRLTVL.